This section outlines one T cell receptor (beta chain) sequence together with its context. The antigen is not known. The data were taken from a study of T cells expressing NK-cell markers. Study background: Most of the eight sequenced donors tested HCMV-seropositive; one tested seronegative. Study-wide findings and caveats: What remained unclear was the HCMV specificity of expanded NKG2C+ T cell clones.

TCRdb reworked the 5' RACE reads into one entry per CDR3 protein, no DNA. The sample data list a few hundred thousand distinct CDR3 sequences. CDR3 length: 14 residues. Germline V gene lookup returns CDR1 SGDLS and CDR2 YYNGEE. The specimen was blood T cells: a sorted CD56 or NKG2C T cell subset, CD4+ or CD8+ T cells, or bulk PBMC T cells (not recorded which). The V and J genes are TRBV9 and TRBJ1-5; the D call of TRBD1 rests on TCRdb alone, since no DNA is present to check it. The sequence was collected from a man aged 18-70 years in good health. The CDR3 is CASGSGTGNQPQHF.